This T cell receptor (beta chain) was found in a study of OX40 agonist ivuxolimab in advanced cancers. Study-wide points: Expanded clones were, on average, more numerous in CD8+ T cells than in CD4+. Circulating CD4+ and CD8+ T cells showed clonal expansion by week 6 at 0.1 to 3.0 mg/kg.

As concerns this clone: Its matching antigen is unknown.

Only in-frame clones appear in the TCRdb table, and some are missing; sequencing was by immunoSEQ multiplex PCR. Of 60,000 to 65,000 clones in the sample, around nine tenths were seen once. Peripheral blood came from all dose cohorts at three timepoints. The germline CDR1 and CDR2 sequences are SGHDN and FVKESK. The V and J ends lost 0 bases and 6 bases respectively, with 16 bases between them. The CDR3 has 16 residues. The sequence came from an adult with an advanced solid tumor such as melanoma, head and neck, liver or kidney cancer. The chain employs TRBV14 and TRBJ2-3; tentatively, D is TRBD2 (6 bases). The sequencing here drew on CD4+ or CD8+ T cells sorted from blood, taken in a trial of the OX40 agonist ivuxolimab. The CDR3: CASSQEWDSLADTQYF. The CDR3 nucleotides are TGTGCCAGCAGCCAAGAATGGGACTCCTTAGCGGATACGCAGTATTTT. Combining the CDR3 with reference TRBV14 and TRBJ2-3 gives the whole variable domain EAGVTQFPSHSVIEKGQTVTLRCDPISGHDNLYWYRRVMGKEIKFLLHFVKESKQDESGMPNNRFLAERTGGTYSTLKVQPAELEDSGVYFCASSQEWDSLADTQYFGPGTRLTVL.